This T cell receptor beta chain is drawn from a study of vaccination effects on CD4 cells after COVID-19 (dated by TCRdb to 2022 to 2024). With respect to the entire study: Participants received two doses of either the BNT162b2 or the mRNA-1273 mRNA SARS-CoV-2 vaccine. Altogether, over 9 COVID-19 convalescent patients and several SARS-CoV-2-naive healthy vaccine recipients made up the full study. SARS-CoV-2 spike-specific CD4+ TCR repertoires were compared before and after mRNA vaccination in COVID-19 convalescent patients and in infection-naive vaccine recipients. In the study, cultures from other donors were sequenced using the Oncomine TCR Beta short-read assay on an Illumina iSeq 100.

The library relied on the immunoSEQ multiplex PCR assay. DNA from the cultured and isolated CD4+ T cells underwent TCR beta CDR3 sequencing. In the paper's pipeline: Non-productive TCR sequences were removed and reads were trimmed to the CDR3 region, keeping CDR3s of at least 7 amino acids. Antigen-specific clonotypes were identified using the MANAFEST web app by comparison of expansion in peptide wells against reference cultures. To be called positive, a clone needed expansion at FDR<0.05 compared with the reference and with all other wells, an odds ratio greater than 5, and a frequency greater than 0.1% in two replicate wells. A clonotype was called cross-reactive if it was significantly expanded both in SARS-CoV-2 spike wells and in at least one common cold coronavirus spike condition. CDR3 similarity was assessed by Levenshtein distance with the stringdist R package, and unrooted trees were built with ape in R 3.6.1. TCRdb provides this immuneACCESS table in a form limited to in-frame rearrangements. Some clones are lacking; in checked studies, under half of them reflect an unresolved V gene, and why the rest are absent is not known. V and J calls and clone size are as listed in that table; D and trimming were resolved from the DNA. The sample table shows tens of thousands of clones, and approximately 72% are seen once. The top ten clonotypes cover approximately 3.7% of the sample.

In the ViraFEST assay, PBMC were stimulated with viral peptide pools, and TCR sequencing was then used to find antigen-specific CD4+ T cell clonotypes based on their expansion. After less than 13 days of culture, CD4+ T cells were isolated with the EasySep CD4+ T cell isolation kit. Negative nucleocapsid antibody results before and after vaccination confirmed that the healthy vaccine recipients had no prior SARS-CoV-2 infection. About 1.8 million PBMC per well were cultured with 10 ug/ml peptides in IMDM containing 5% human AB serum, 8.5 to 10 IU/ml IL-2 and gentamicin. Half of the culture medium was replaced with fresh IL-2-containing medium on days 3 and 7. Unless otherwise noted, each peptide stimulation condition was cultured in triplicate wells. Using Ficoll-Paque Plus gradient centrifugation, PBMC were separated from whole blood and then either used fresh or cryopreserved at -140C. The spike proteins of SARS-CoV-2 and of the common cold coronaviruses HCoV-NL63, HCoV-OC43 and HCoV-229E were spanned by overlapping peptide pools. The QIAamp micro DNA kit was used to extract genomic DNA from the cultured CD4+ T cells.

CDR1 and CDR2 were assigned from the germline V gene (reference sequence) as LNHDA and SQIVND. V lost 4 bases and J lost 7 bases; the stretch between them is 10 bases long. The CDR3 measures 12 amino acids from cysteine to phenylalanine. The entry retains the CDR3 DNA only, 36 bases that are in frame from base 1. What the work shows at the level of the full study, not this receptor alone: The study was limited by a small number of convalescent patients, and early post-infection timepoints were lacking. Among healthy vaccine recipients, nearly all vaccine-induced clones were SARS-CoV-2 mono-reactive, and only 1 of 255 was cross-reactive with common cold coronaviruses. Both infection-induced and vaccine-induced clones contracted markedly at late post-vaccination timepoints, which is consistent with waning T cell responses.

This clone was detected a few times. This clone's antigen is unknown. The input lacks base qualities; no much larger clone sits a single base away. The sequence was obtained from a human donor who received a COVID-19 vaccine. The sample in question was CD4+ T cells from PBMCs cultured with HCoV-OC43 spike peptides, obtained before COVID-19 vaccination. Taken with the paper, the label for cell subset or site translates to: HCoV-OC43 spike overlapping peptide pool stimulation. This chain is built from TRBV19 and TRBJ1-2, with the D gene too uncertain to name. The nucleotides are TGTGCCAGTAGTACTCGGTGGGGTGGCTACACCTTC. Translated, it reads CASSTRWGGYTF. Beyond the CDR3, the reference TRBV19 and TRBJ1-2 genes provide the residues; the full variable domain reads: DGGITQSPKYLFRKEGQNVTLSCEQNLNHDAMYWYRQDPGQGLRLIYYSQIVNDFQKGDIAEGYSVSREKKESFPLTVTSAQKNPTAFYLCASSTRWGGYTFGSGTRLTVV.